This paragraph reports one TCR beta chain. Its antigen remains unknown. Original data processing: CDR3 differences across clinicopathological groups were used to build a distant-metastasis classifier for papillary thyroid cancer. MiXCR re-clonotyped the PCR reads for TCRdb. The V and J calls come from TCRdb's annotation, not from the publication. The table shows 40,000 or so clones, with less than 20% occurring only once. Thyroid surgery was performed in patients who had received no treatment beforehand. The sample belongs to a study of metastatic and nonmetastatic thyroid tumors. Turning to the study itself: Patients with malignant and benign thyroid disease provided blood and tumor or nodule tissue, whose repertoires were compared.

Points from the study as a whole: According to reports, the diversity of TCR beta was significantly higher in malignant thyroid tumors than in benign nodules, and this held in both blood and tumor samples.

With V trimmed by 5 bases and J by 6 bases, 4 bases remained unmatched. The CDR3 spans 14 residues. CDR1 is MDHEN and CDR2 is SYDVKM in the germline V gene. This rearrangement joins TRBV28 to TRBJ2-2; the match to TRBD2 covers 9 bases. The receptor comes from a female donor with papillary thyroid cancer or a benign thyroid nodule (not recorded which). Some clones in this sample may be carry-over from other donors' samples. Sequenced material: tumor tissue. The CDR3 reads CASSRTSAAGELFF. The CDR3 DNA is TGTGCCAGCAGTCGGACTAGCGCGGCCGGGGAGCTGTTTTTT.